Listed below are T cell receptor beta chains from one sample, sequenced in a study of sequential checkpoint blockade in melanoma. Profiled with immunoSEQ multiplex PCR; TCRdb holds only in-frame clones, not every one. The sample has 9,000 to 13,000 clones, 69% seen once. Material: CD8+ T cells sorted from blood (inferred from file names), obtained from a patient given nivolumab and ipilimumab in sequence. These receptors all come from a human donor with melanoma. CDR3s include the opening cysteine and the closing phenylalanine or tryptophan. D genes are given only for firm matches. Clone size appears in some rows only: once, few, many, or a class for an expanded clone.

j_gene | abundance | v_gene | d_gene | len | CDR3nt | CDR3aa
TRBJ2-3 | - | TRBV7-9 | - | 14 | TGTGCCAGCAGCTTGGGCAGGGACACAGATACGCAGTATTTT | CASSLGRDTDTQYF
TRBJ2-3 | - | TRBV7-9 | - | 15 | TGTGCCAGCAGCTTAGCGGTGGGAGTGGCAGATACGCAGTATTTT | CASSLAVGVADTQYF
TRBJ1-4 | - | TRBV7-9 | TRBD1 | 14 | TGTGCCAGCAACCAAGGGGGCGGAGATGAAAAACTGTTTTTT | CASNQGGGDEKLFF
TRBJ2-7 | few | TRBV11-2 | - | 14 | TGTGCCAGCAGCTTAGGTCCAGTTCCCTACGAGCAGTACTTC | CASSLGPVPYEQYF
TRBJ1-2 | - | TRBV28 | - | 15 | TGTGCCAGCAATACCCCCCCGGGTCGGGTTCATGGCTACACCTTC | CASNTPPGRVHGYTF
TRBJ2-7 | few | TRBV28 | - | 12 | TGTGCCAGCAGTTTCTTCGGGGGCGAGCAGTACTTC | CASSFFGGEQYF
TRBJ2-7 | few | TRBV4-3 | TRBD2 | 14 | TGCGCCAGCAGCCAAGATGGACTAGCCTCCGAGCAGTACTTC | CASSQDGLASEQYF
TRBJ2-7 | - | TRBV7-6 | - | 14 | TGTGCCAGCAGCCGGGGGGGACAGGGCTACGAGCAGTACTTC | CASSRGGQGYEQYF
TRBJ2-3 | few | TRBV5-1 | TRBD1 | 14 | TGCGCCAGCAGCTTCGACAGGGTGACAGATACGCAGTATTTT | CASSFDRVTDTQYF
TRBJ1-4 | - | TRBV6-6 | TRBD1 | 15 | TGTGCCAGCAGTTACCGGACAGGGAGAGATGAAAAACTGTTTTTT | CASSYRTGRDEKLFF
TRBJ2-4 | few | TRBV4-3 | - | 15 | TGCGCCAGCAGCCAAGATGGGGCTAGGCAAAACATTCAGTACTTC | CASSQDGARQNIQYF
TRBJ2-2 | once | TRBV4-1 | - | 15 | TGCGCCAGCAACGTCCGCCTAGCGAACACCGGGGAGCTGTTTTTT | CASNVRLANTGELFF
TRBJ2-2 | - | TRBV5-3 | TRBD2 | 15 | TGTGCCAGCAGCTCTAGCGGGGGGGTTGCCGGGGAGCTGTTTTTT | CASSSSGGVAGELFF
TRBJ2-7 | - | TRBV19 | - | 13 | TGTGCCAGTAGTATAACAGTCTCCTACGAGCAGTACTTC | CASSITVSYEQYF
TRBJ2-3 | once | TRBV5-4 | - | 15 | TGTGCCAGCAGCTTGGTAGGGGCGCAAGGAGATACGCAGTATTTT | CASSLVGAQGDTQYF
TRBJ1-5 | medium-sized | TRBV27 | TRBD1 | 16 | TGTGCCAGCAGTCCACTGGACAGGGTTGGCAATCAGCCCCAGCATTTT | CASSPLDRVGNQPQHF
TRBJ2-7 | - | TRBV4-3 | TRBD2 | 15 | TGCGCCAGCAGCCAAGGGATAGCGGGAGCCTACGAGCAGTACTTC | CASSQGIAGAYEQYF
TRBJ2-7 | - | TRBV30 | - | 14 | TGTGCCTGGAGTGGGCGGGTTCGCTCCTACGAGCAGTACTTC | CAWSGRVRSYEQYF
TRBJ2-7 | - | TRBV7-8 | - | 13 | TGTGCCAGCAGCTTAGCAGCAGGGCACGAGCAGTACTTC | CASSLAAGHEQYF
TRBJ2-7 | - | TRBV19 | - | 12 | TGTGCCACCCGCGGCCAGAGAGGCGAGCAGTACTTC | CATRGQRGEQYF
TRBJ1-5 | - | TRBV19 | - | 15 | TGTGCCACCGAAGCCCGGGACACCGTTAATCAGCCCCAGCATTTT | CATEARDTVNQPQHF
TRBJ2-1 | - | TRBV27 | - | 14 | TGTGCCAGCAGAGCGGGTTGGCCGGGCAATGAGCAGTTCTTC | CASRAGWPGNEQFF
TRBJ2-7 | - | TRBV5-6 | TRBD1 | 15 | TGTGCCAGCAGCTTGGAGGTTACAGGGGTGGACGAGCAGTACTTC | CASSLEVTGVDEQYF
TRBJ2-1 | few | TRBV5-6 | - | 15 | TGTGCCAGCAGCTTCGGGCAGGCTCAAAGGGGGACGCAGTTCTTC | CASSFGQAQRGTQFF
TRBJ2-2 | few | TRBV27 | TRBD2 | 17 | TGTGCCAGCACCCCAAGCAGCGGGGACCTGAACACCGGGGAGCTGTTTTTT | CASTPSSGDLNTGELFF
TRBJ2-1 | - | TRBV29-1 | TRBD1 | 14 | TGCAGCGCCCTCCGGCAGGGGGCTATCGATGAGCAGTTCTTC | CSALRQGAIDEQFF
TRBJ2-5 | - | TRBV11-2 | - | 15 | TGTGCCAGCAGCTTAGATAGGTACAGGGTGGAGACCCAGTACTTC | CASSLDRYRVETQYF